This TCR beta chain was sequenced in a study of PD-L1 blockade in urothelial cancer. Study-level information: The median T cell count in blood samples was 141,255.

Time point reported: pretreatment peripheral blood. Sample numbers ranged from 1 to 8 per patient, encompassing pretreatment and on-treatment collections. The CDR3 contains 18 residues. V was clipped by 4 bases and J by 0 bases; unmatched bases: 6. Germline CDR1 reads SNHLY; CDR2 reads FYNNEI. Spike-ins of synthetic TCR analog templates went into each PCR. Assay used: immunoSEQ multiplex PCR; TCRdb lists only in-frame clones, some missing. This sample has roughly 130,000 clones, with approximately 84% found just once. V and J are TRBV2 and TRBJ2-3; 14 nucleotides align to TRBD2. The origin of this receptor is a man aged 45-65 years with urothelial cancer. The sequencing here drew on PBMCs, taken around atezolizumab (anti-PD-L1) treatment. For the CDR3, the DNA is TGTGCCAGCAGTGGGGGACTAGCGGGAGCAACTAGCACAGATACGCAGTATTTT. Amino acids: CASSGGLAGATSTDTQYF.